This T cell receptor (beta chain) derives from a study of cytomegalovirus exposure and HLA in healthy donors. Whole-study results and caveats: A few of the chains that were CMV-associated were confirmed in vitro to be specific for CMV antigens. According to a subsequent analysis, TCR clusters from the first cohort were inclined to appear together in the 110 or so validation repertoires. Using the classifier, cytomegalovirus status was reportedly diagnosed with high specificity and sensitivity. Associated with cytomegalovirus, according to the listing, were around 160 TCR beta chains.

Notes on this clone: As yet, its antigen is unknown.

From germline, CDR1 is MNHEY and CDR2 SVGAGI. J lost 9 bases, V lost 6 bases, and 9 bases had no gene match. The CDR3 is 14 amino acids. Repertoires were generated with immunoSEQ multiplex PCR, while TCRdb's copy carries only in-frame clones and drops some. The sample lists about 66,000 clones, approximately 96% seen once, with just over 0.9% in the top ten. This TCR was sampled from a man between 18 and 29 years old in good health and CMV-seronegative. Material for sequencing was PBMCs. The rearrangement joins TRBV6-5 to TRBJ2-4; TRBD1 aligns across 9 bases. The CDR3 nucleotides are TGTGCCAGCAGCCCCGGGACAGGGAGATCCATTCAGTACTTC. Its protein product is CASSPGTGRSIQYF.